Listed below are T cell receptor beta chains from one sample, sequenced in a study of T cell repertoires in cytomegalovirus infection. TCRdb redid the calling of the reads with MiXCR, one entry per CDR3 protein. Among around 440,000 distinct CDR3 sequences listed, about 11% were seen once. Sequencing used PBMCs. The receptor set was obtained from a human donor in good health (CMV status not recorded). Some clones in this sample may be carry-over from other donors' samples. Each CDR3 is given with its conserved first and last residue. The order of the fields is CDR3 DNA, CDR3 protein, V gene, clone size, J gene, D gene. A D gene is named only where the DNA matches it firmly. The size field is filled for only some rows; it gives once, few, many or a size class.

DNA: TGTGCCAGCAGTTACTCGGGCAGGCCCATAGGTATTCAGTACTTC
CDR3: CASSYSGRPIGIQYF
V: TRBV6-5
size: .
J: TRBJ2-4
D: .

DNA: TGTGCCAGCAGTTATCGGACAGGGGGCTCTCTGGAAGCTTTCTTT
CDR3: CASSYRTGGSLEAFF
V: TRBV6-5
size: .
J: TRBJ1-1
D: TRBD1

DNA: TGTGCCAGCAGCCAACCACAGGGTGCTGAAGCTTTCTTT
CDR3: CASSQPQGAEAFF
V: TRBV4-2
size: many
J: TRBJ1-1
D: .

DNA: TGTGCCAGCTCATCCGGGGACTTCCCGGGAGCCTTC
CDR3: CASSSGDFPGAF
V: TRBV18
size: many
J: TRBJ2-4
D: .

DNA: TGTGCCAGCTCACCCCGGACAGGGCGACATGAAAAACTGTTTTTT
CDR3: CASSPRTGRHEKLFF
V: TRBV18
size: .
J: TRBJ1-4
D: TRBD1

DNA: TGTGCCAGCAGTTTAGGCCCCCTCAATCAGCCCCAGCATTTT
CDR3: CASSLGPLNQPQHF
V: TRBV27
size: many
J: TRBJ1-5
D: .

DNA: TGTGCCAGCAGCGTAGCTCAGGGAGGCAGCACAGATACGCAGTATTTT
CDR3: CASSVAQGGSTDTQYF
V: TRBV9
size: .
J: TRBJ2-3
D: .

DNA: TGTGCCAGCAGCCAAAAGCGGGGGGGCCGCTGTGAGCAGTTCTTC
CDR3: CASSQKRGGRCEQFF
V: TRBV3-1
size: .
J: TRBJ2-1
D: TRBD2

DNA: TGTGCCATCAGTGAGACCCTAATTAGCGGGGGGGGGGACTACGAGCAGTACTTC
CDR3: CAISETLISGGGDYEQYF
V: TRBV10-3
size: many
J: TRBJ2-7
D: TRBD2

DNA: TGTGCCAGCAGCTTTTCGGGAGGCCCCGACAATGAGCAGTTCTTC
CDR3: CASSFSGGPDNEQFF
V: TRBV11-2
size: many
J: TRBJ2-1
D: TRBD2

DNA: TGTGCCAGCAGCTTAGGGACGAGGAGGGTAGAGCAGTTCTTC
CDR3: CASSLGTRRVEQFF
V: TRBV7-2
size: many
J: TRBJ2-1
D: .

DNA: TGTGCCATCAGTGAGTCCCTAGCGGGAGGGGGAACCAAAAACATTCAGTACTTC
CDR3: CAISESLAGGGTKNIQYF
V: TRBV10-3
size: .
J: TRBJ2-4
D: TRBD2

DNA: TGTGCCACCAGTGGACTAGCGGGGGGTCATACGCAGTATTTT
CDR3: CATSGLAGGHTQYF
V: TRBV27
size: .
J: TRBJ2-3
D: TRBD2

DNA: TGTGCCAGCAGCTTAGATCTCTCTCTAGCCAAAAACATTCAGTACTTC
CDR3: CASSLDLSLAKNIQYF
V: TRBV7-8
size: many
J: TRBJ2-4
D: .

DNA: TGCAGTGCTAGAGATCGGGGGCAGGGGACCTACGAGCAGTACTTC
CDR3: CSARDRGQGTYEQYF
V: TRBV20-1
size: .
J: TRBJ2-7
D: .

DNA: TGTGCCAGCAGCCTGGTCTCGGGGAGCCCCACAGATACGCAGTATTTT
CDR3: CASSLVSGSPTDTQYF
V: TRBV11-2
size: .
J: TRBJ2-3
D: .

DNA: TGTGCCACCAGCAGAGGCTACGTTGACGGCTCTGGAAACACCATATATTTT
CDR3: CATSRGYVDGSGNTIYF
V: TRBV15
size: many
J: TRBJ1-3
D: .

DNA: TGTGCCAGCAGCGTGATGCTAAACACTGAAGCTTTCTTT
CDR3: CASSVMLNTEAFF
V: TRBV7-8
size: many
J: TRBJ1-1
D: .

DNA: TGCGCCAGCAGTCAATCTCCAGGAGGGAACACTGAAGCTTTCTTT
CDR3: CASSQSPGGNTEAFF
V: TRBV23-1
size: .
J: TRBJ1-1
D: .

DNA: TGTGCCAGCGCGGTGAGGCCTAATGAAAAACTGTTTTTT
CDR3: CASAVRPNEKLFF
V: TRBV7-3
size: few
J: TRBJ1-4
D: .

DNA: TGTGCCAGCAGCTTAGGGGGTCAGTTCACAGATACGCAGTATTTT
CDR3: CASSLGGQFTDTQYF
V: TRBV7-2
size: many
J: TRBJ2-3
D: .

DNA: TGTGCCAGCAGAGCTTCCGTGTCTAACTATGGCTACACCTTC
CDR3: CASRASVSNYGYTF
V: TRBV3-1
size: many
J: TRBJ1-2
D: .

DNA: TGCAGTGCTAGAAAAATCGGGGAGCTGTTTTTT
CDR3: CSARKIGELFF
V: TRBV20-1
size: few
J: TRBJ2-2
D: .

DNA: TGTGCCACCTCACTGGACAGGAACACTGAAGCTTTCTTT
CDR3: CATSLDRNTEAFF
V: TRBV10-3
size: many
J: TRBJ1-1
D: .

DNA: TGTGCCAGCAGTTCCCGGGAGTCAAACGAGCAGTTCTTC
CDR3: CASSSRESNEQFF
V: TRBV12-3/TRBV12-4
size: .
J: TRBJ2-1
D: .

DNA: TGTGCCAGCACGGGACTACTCTACGAGCAGTACTTC
CDR3: CASTGLLYEQYF
V: TRBV28
size: many
J: TRBJ2-7
D: TRBD2

DNA: TGTGCCAGCAGTGACTTCGGGGGGGCTGTCGGAGAGCAGTTCTTC
CDR3: CASSDFGGAVGEQFF
V: TRBV6-4
size: few
J: TRBJ2-1
D: TRBD2

DNA: TGTGCCAGCAGCATCGACAGGACACAAGAGACCCAGTACTTC
CDR3: CASSIDRTQETQYF
V: TRBV7-9
size: many
J: TRBJ2-5
D: .

DNA: TGTGCCAGCACGAAAGAGGAGACCCAGTACTTC
CDR3: CASTKEETQYF
V: TRBV7-2
size: many
J: TRBJ2-5
D: .

DNA: TGTGCCAGCAGCCAAGGCGGCAGGGAGCAAGAGACCCAGTACTTC
CDR3: CASSQGGREQETQYF
V: TRBV4-2
size: few
J: TRBJ2-5
D: .

DNA: TGTGCCAGCAGCTTAGTTGGACAAGTGAACACTGAAGCTTTCTTT
CDR3: CASSLVGQVNTEAFF
V: TRBV7-9
size: many
J: TRBJ1-1
D: .

DNA: TGTGCCAGCAGTTTATCCGGACTAGCGGGAGTAGAGACCCAGTACTTC
CDR3: CASSLSGLAGVETQYF
V: TRBV28
size: many
J: TRBJ2-5
D: TRBD2

DNA: TGCAGTGCTCATGGGGGGACACTAAATTCACCCCTCCACTTT
CDR3: CSAHGGTLNSPLHF
V: TRBV20-1
size: .
J: TRBJ1-6
D: .

DNA: TGCGCCAGCAGCCAAGAACCCGATTTCGGCACAGATACGCAGTATTTT
CDR3: CASSQEPDFGTDTQYF
V: TRBV4-1
size: .
J: TRBJ2-3
D: .

DNA: TGTGCCAGCAGCCAAGTTACACAGAGTGACACTGAAGCTTTCTTT
CDR3: CASSQVTQSDTEAFF
V: TRBV14
size: few
J: TRBJ1-1
D: .

DNA: TGTGCCAGCAGCACCGTCGGGGTTTCGGAAGCTTTCTTT
CDR3: CASSTVGVSEAFF
V: TRBV7-9
size: many
J: TRBJ1-1
D: .

DNA: TGTGCCAGCTCACCAGAGGAAGGCTATGGCTACACCTTC
CDR3: CASSPEEGYGYTF
V: TRBV18
size: many
J: TRBJ1-2
D: .

DNA: TGTGCCACCAGTGATTTGGGACAACAAGAGACCCAGTACTTC
CDR3: CATSDLGQQETQYF
V: TRBV24-1
size: many
J: TRBJ2-5
D: .

DNA: TGTGCCAGCAGCTTGCACGAATCCCACGGAGCGGGAGGGAATGAGCAGTTCTTC
CDR3: CASSLHESHGAGGNEQFF
V: TRBV5-5
size: many
J: TRBJ2-1
D: TRBD2

DNA: TGTGCCAGCAGCCACCAGACACTGTCTAACTATGGCTACACCTTC
CDR3: CASSHQTLSNYGYTF
V: TRBV27
size: .
J: TRBJ1-2
D: .

DNA: TGCAGTGCTAGAGAGAGGAGATATTACTATGGCTACACCTTC
CDR3: CSARERRYYYGYTF
V: TRBV20-1
size: .
J: TRBJ1-2
D: .

DNA: TGTGCCAGCACGGAGAATCAGAACACTGAAGCTTTCTTT
CDR3: CASTENQNTEAFF
V: TRBV6-1
size: many
J: TRBJ1-1
D: .